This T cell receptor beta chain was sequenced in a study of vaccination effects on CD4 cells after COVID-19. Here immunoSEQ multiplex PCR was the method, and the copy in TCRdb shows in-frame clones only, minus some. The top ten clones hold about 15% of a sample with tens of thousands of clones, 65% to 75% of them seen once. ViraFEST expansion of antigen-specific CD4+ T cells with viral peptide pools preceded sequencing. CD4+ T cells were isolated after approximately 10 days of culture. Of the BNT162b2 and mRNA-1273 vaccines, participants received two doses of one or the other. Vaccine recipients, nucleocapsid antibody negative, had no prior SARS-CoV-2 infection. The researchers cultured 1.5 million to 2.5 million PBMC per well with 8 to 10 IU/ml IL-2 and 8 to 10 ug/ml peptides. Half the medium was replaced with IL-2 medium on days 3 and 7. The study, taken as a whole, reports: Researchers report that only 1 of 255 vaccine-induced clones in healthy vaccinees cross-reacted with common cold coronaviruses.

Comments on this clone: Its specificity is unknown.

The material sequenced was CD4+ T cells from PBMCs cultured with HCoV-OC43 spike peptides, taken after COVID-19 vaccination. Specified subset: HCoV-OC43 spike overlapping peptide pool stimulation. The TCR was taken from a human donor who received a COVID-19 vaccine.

CDR3: CSSDSPYGYTF. The CDR3, as DNA: TGCAGTAGTGACAGCCCCTATGGCTACACCTTC. The genes are TRBV20-1 and TRBJ1-2; tentatively, D is TRBD1 (5 bases). CDR1 is DFQATT and CDR2 is SNEGSKA in the germline V gene (reference sequence). V dropped 8 bases and J dropped 4 bases, with 11 bases sitting between them. There are 11 residues in the CDR3.